This T cell receptor (beta chain) was sequenced for a study of blood T cell repertoires in COVID-19. Study-level information: PBMCs, B-cell-depleted T cells, or T cells provided the cDNA or gDNA that made up the material.

The authors' processing: Reference gene primer amplification in the assay estimated nucleated cell counts. Assay used: immunoSEQ multiplex PCR; TCRdb lists only in-frame clones, some missing. The DNA gave D and trimming, while V, J and clone size come from that table. Among approximately 280,000 clones listed, 80% to 90% were seen once. The receptor was derived from a man aged 40-49 years with acute or convalescent COVID-19. Sequencing input: peripheral blood.

CDR3 protein: CASNPGQGSYEQYF. The CDR3 bases are TGTGCCAGCAACCCCGGACAGGGGTCCTACGAGCAGTACTTC. The rearrangement uses TRBV21-1 and TRBJ2-7; TRBD1 was called by the table and not checked on the DNA. TRBV21-1 is tagged as a pseudogene. The CDR3 sequence is 14 residues long.